The following is a T cell receptor beta chain sequence with its context. These data come from a study of control samples from healthy donors and cancer patients. Only in-frame clones appear in the TCRdb table, and some are missing; sequencing was by immunoSEQ multiplex PCR. The data show 120,000 or so clones, approximately 91% seen once. The ends lost 4 bases at V and 6 bases at J; junction bases unmatched: 15. Germline-derived CDR1 and CDR2 are SGDLS and YYNGEE. CDR3 length: 17 amino acids. Sequenced: blood. This sequence originates from a woman under 30 in good health. The chain uses TRBV9 and TRBJ2-3, with 9 bases lining up with TRBD2. CDR3 amino acids: CASSLPEIAGVFDTQYF. CDR3 DNA sequence: TGTGCCAGCAGCCTCCCGGAGATAGCGGGGGTATTCGATACGCAGTATTTT.